This entry is about one T cell receptor beta chain. This CDR3 comprises 13 residues. The V gene's germline CDR1 is MGHDK and CDR2 SYGVNS. Deletions cut 6 bases from V and 0 bases from J, with 8 bases between. This sample is drawn from a study of blood T cell repertoires in COVID-19. Study background: Specimens from acute and convalescent COVID-19 originated in the United States, Italy and Spain.

Original processing notes: Quantification of nucleated cells was approximated via reference gene primer amplification. Generated by immunoSEQ multiplex PCR, the TCRdb table keeps only in-frame clones and is missing some. V and J calls and clone size come straight from that table; D and trimming were deduced from the DNA. The table has tens of thousands of clones, 70% to 80% seen once; the top ten hold approximately 51%. The V call is TRBV25-1, the J call TRBJ1-1, with D possibly TRBD1 on 6 matching bases. The sequencing sample was made of peripheral blood. The receptor comes from a human donor in a cohort sampled during active COVID-19. The CDR3 DNA follows: TGTGCCAGCAGGGACAGAATGAACACTGAAGCTTTCTTT. This codes for CASRDRMNTEAFF.